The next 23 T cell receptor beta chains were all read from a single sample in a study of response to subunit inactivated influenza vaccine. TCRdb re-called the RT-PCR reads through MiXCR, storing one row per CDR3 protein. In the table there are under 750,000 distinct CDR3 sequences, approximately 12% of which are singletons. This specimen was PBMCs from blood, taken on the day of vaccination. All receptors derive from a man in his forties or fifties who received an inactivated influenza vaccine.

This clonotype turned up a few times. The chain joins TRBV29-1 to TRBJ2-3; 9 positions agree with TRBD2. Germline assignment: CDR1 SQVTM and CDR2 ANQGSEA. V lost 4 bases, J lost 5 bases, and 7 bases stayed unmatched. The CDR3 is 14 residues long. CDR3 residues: CSVVRGGARDTQYF. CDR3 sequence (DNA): TGCAGCGTTGTACGCGGGGGGGCCAGAGATACGCAGTATTTT.

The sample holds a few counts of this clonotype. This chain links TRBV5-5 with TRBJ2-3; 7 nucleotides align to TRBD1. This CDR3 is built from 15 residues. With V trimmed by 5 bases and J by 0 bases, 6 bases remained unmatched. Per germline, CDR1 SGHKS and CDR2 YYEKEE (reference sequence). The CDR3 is CASRWDRLSTDTQYF. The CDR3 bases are TGTGCCAGCAGGTGGGACAGACTTAGCACAGATACGCAGTATTTT.

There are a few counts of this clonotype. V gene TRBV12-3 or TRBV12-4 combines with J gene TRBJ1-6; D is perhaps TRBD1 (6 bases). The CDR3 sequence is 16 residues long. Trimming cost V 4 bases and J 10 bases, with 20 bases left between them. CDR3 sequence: CASSSLGPWRGSPLHF. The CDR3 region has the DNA TGTGCCAGCAGTTCCCTAGGGCCCTGGAGGGGGTCACCCCTCCACTTT.

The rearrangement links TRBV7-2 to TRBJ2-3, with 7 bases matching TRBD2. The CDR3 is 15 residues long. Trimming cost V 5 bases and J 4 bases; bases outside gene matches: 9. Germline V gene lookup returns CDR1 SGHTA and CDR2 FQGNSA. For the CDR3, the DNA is TGTGCCAGCAGCGGGATGTCAGCGGGATCAGATACGCAGTATTTT. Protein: CASSGMSAGSDTQYF. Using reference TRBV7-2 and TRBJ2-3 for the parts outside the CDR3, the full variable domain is GAGVSQSPSNKVTEKGKDVELRCDPISGHTALYWYRQSLGQGLEFLIYFQGNSAPDKSGLPSDRFSAERTGGSVSTLTIQRTQQEDSAVYLCASSGMSAGSDTQYFGPGTRLTVL.

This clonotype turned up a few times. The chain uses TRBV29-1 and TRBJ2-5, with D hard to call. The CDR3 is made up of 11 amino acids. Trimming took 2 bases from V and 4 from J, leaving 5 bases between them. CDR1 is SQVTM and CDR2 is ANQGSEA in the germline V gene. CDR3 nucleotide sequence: TGCAGCGTTGAACAAGGAGAGACCCAGTACTTC. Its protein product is CSVEQGETQYF. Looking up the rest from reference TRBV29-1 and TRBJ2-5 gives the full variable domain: SAVISQKPSRDICQRGTSLTIQCQVDSQVTMMFWYRQQPGQSLTLIATANQGSEATYESGFVIDKFPISRPNLTFSTLTVSNMSPEDSSIYLCSVEQGETQYFGPGTRLLVL.

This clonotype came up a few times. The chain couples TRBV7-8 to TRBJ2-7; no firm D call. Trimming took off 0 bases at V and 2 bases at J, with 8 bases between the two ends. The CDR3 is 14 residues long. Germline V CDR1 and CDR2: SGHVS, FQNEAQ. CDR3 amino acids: CASSLARLPYEQYF. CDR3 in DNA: TGTGCCAGCAGCTTAGCGAGACTTCCCTACGAGCAGTACTTC.

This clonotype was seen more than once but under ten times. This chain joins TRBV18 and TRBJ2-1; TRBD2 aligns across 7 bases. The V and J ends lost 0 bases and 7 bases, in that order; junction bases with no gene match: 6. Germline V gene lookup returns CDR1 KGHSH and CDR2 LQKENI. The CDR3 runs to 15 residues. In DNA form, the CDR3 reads TGTGCCAGCTCACCACCGCCGGGGGGTAGGAATGAGCAGTTCTTC. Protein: CASSPPPGGRNEQFF. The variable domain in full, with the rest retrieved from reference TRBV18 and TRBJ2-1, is NAGVMQNPRHLVRRRGQEARLRCSPMKGHSHVYWYRQLPEEGLKFMVYLQKENIIDESGMPKERFSAEFPKEGPSILRIQQVVRGDSAAYFCASSPPPGGRNEQFFGPGTRLTVL.

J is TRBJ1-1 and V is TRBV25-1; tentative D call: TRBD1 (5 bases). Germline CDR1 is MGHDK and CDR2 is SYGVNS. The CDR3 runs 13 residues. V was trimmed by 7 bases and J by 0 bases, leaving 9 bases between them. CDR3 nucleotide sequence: TGTGCCAGCAAGGACACTATGAACACTGAAGCTTTCTTT. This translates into CASKDTMNTEAFF.

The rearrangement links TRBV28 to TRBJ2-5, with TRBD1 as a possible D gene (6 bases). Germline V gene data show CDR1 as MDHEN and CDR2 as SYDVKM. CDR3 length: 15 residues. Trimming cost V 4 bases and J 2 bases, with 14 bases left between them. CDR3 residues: CASSSRTESQETQYF. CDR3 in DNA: TGTGCCAGCAGTTCTCGGACAGAATCGCAAGAGACCCAGTACTTC. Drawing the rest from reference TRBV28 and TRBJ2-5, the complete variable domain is DVKVTQSSRYLVKRTGEKVFLECVQDMDHENMFWYRQDPGLGLRLIYFSYDVKMKEKGDIPEGYSVSREKKERFSLILESASTNQTSMYLCASSSRTESQETQYFGPGTRLLVL.

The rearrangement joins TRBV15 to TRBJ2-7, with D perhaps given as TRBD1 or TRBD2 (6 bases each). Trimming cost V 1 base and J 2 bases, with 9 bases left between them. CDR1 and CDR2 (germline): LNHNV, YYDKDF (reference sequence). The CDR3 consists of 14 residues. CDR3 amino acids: CATSRAGEAYEQYF. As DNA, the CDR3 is TGTGCCACCAGCAGAGCAGGGGAGGCCTACGAGCAGTACTTC.

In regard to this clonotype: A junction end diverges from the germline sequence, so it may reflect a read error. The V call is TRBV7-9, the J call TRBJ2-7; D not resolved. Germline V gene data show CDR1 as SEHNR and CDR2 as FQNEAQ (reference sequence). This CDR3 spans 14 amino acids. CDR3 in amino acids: CASSSFLTPYDQYF. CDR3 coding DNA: TGTGCCAGCAGCTCCTTTCTAACCCCCTACGACCAGTACTTC.

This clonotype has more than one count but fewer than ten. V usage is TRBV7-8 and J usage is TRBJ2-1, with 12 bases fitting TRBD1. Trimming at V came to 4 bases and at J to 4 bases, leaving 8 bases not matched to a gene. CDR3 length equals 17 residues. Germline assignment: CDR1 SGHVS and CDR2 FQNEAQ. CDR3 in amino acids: CASSYGTGGYDYNEQFF. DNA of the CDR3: TGTGCCAGCAGCTACGGGACAGGGGGCTACGATTACAATGAGCAGTTCTTC. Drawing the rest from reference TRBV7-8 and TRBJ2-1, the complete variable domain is GAGVSQSPRYKVAKRGQDVALRCDPISGHVSLFWYQQALGQGPEFLTYFQNEAQLDKSGLPSDRFFAERPEGSVSTLKIQRTQQEDSAVYLCASSYGTGGYDYNEQFFGPGTRLTVL.

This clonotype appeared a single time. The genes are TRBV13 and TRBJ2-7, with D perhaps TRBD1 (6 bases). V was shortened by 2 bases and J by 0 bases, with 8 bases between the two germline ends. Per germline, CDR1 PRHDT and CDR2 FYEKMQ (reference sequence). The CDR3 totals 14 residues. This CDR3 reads CASSLRTDSYEQYF. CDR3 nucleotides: TGTGCCAGCAGCTTAAGGACAGACTCCTACGAGCAGTACTTC.

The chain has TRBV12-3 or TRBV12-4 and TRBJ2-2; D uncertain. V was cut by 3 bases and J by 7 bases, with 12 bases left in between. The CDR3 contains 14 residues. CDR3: CASSLKPLGGELFF. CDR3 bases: TGTGCCAGCAGTTTGAAACCTCTGGGCGGGGAGCTGTTTTTT.

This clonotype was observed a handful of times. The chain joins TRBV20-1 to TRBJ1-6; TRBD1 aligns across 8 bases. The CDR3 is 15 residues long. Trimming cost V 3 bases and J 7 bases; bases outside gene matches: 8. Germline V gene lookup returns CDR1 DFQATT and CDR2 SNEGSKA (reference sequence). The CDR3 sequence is CSASTGQGGNSPLHF. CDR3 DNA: TGCAGTGCTAGTACCGGACAGGGTGGAAATTCACCCCTCCACTTT.

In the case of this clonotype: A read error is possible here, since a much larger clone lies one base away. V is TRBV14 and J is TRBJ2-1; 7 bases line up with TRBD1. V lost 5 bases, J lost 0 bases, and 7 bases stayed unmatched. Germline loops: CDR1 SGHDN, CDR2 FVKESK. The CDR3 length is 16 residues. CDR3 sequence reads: CASSSWDSSSYNEQFF. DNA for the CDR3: TGTGCCAGCAGCAGTTGGGACAGTAGCTCCTACAATGAGCAGTTCTTC.

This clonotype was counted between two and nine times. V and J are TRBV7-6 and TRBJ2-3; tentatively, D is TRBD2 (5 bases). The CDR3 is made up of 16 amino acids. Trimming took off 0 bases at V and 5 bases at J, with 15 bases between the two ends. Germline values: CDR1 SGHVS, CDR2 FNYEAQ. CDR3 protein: CASSLATTGLIDTQYF. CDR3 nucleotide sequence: TGTGCCAGCAGCTTAGCGACTACGGGGTTAATAGATACGCAGTATTTT.

CDR3 sequence: CASSHRQDSRANEKLFF. In nucleotides, the CDR3 is TGTGCCAGCAGCCACCGACAGGACTCGCGTGCTAATGAAAAACTGTTTTTT. This chain connects TRBV7-9 to TRBJ1-4, with D maybe TRBD1 (6 bases). The V end lost 5 bases, the J end lost 3 bases, and 19 bases lay between the germline ends. The germline V gene has CDR1 SEHNR and CDR2 FQNEAQ (reference sequence). CDR3 length equals 17 residues.

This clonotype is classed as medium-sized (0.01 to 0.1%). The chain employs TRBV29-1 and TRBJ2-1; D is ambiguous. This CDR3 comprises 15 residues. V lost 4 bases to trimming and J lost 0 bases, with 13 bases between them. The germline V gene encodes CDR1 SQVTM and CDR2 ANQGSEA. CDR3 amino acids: CSVGKTGISYNEQFF. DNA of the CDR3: TGCAGCGTTGGAAAGACGGGTATCTCCTACAATGAGCAGTTCTTC.

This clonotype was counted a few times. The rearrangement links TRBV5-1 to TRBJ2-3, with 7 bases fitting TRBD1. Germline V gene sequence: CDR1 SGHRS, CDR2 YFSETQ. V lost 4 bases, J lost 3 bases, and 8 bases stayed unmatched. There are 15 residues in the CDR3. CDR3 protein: CASSTSTGRTDTQYF. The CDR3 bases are TGCGCCAGCAGCACCTCGACAGGGCGGACAGATACGCAGTATTTT.

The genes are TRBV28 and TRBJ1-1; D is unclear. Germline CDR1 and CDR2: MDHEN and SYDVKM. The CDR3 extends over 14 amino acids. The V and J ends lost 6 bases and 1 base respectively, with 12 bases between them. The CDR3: CASRPLGGNTEAFF. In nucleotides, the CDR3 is TGTGCCAGCAGACCGCTGGGCGGGAACACTGAAGCTTTCTTT.

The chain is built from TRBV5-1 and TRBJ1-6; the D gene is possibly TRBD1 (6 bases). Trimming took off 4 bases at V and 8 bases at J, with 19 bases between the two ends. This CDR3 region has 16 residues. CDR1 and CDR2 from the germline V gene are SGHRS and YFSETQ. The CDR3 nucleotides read TGCGCCAGCAGCCCCGGGACATCGCGAGGGGATTCACCCCTCCACTTT. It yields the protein CASSPGTSRGDSPLHF.

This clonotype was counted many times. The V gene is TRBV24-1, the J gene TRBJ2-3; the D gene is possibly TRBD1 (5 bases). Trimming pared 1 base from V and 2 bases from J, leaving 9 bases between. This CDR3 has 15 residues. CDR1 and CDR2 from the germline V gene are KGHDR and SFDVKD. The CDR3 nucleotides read TGTGCCACCAGTGATTTCGACAGAGACACAGATACGCAGTATTTT. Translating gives CATSDFDRDTDTQYF.